This TCR beta chain was obtained from a study of neoadjuvant anti-PD-1 for oral cavity cancer. Germline CDR1 reads SGHRS; CDR2 reads YFSETQ. The V and J ends lost 0 bases and 2 bases respectively, with 8 bases between them. This CDR3 has 14 residues. Time point meaning: after neoadjuvant nivolumab, at surgical resection. Stage II-IVA oral cavity squamous cell carcinoma was new and untreated by systemic or radiation therapy. Only in-frame clones appear in the TCRdb table, and some are missing; sequencing was by immunoSEQ multiplex PCR. The sample holds about 37,000 clones; roughly two fifths are singletons and the top ten take more than 15%. General study findings and limits: Treg/Th17 ratio rose with pretreatment blood and fell with post-treatment tumor TCRbeta clonality.

About this clone: Its antigen is unidentified.

The TCR comes from a person aged 40 to 85 with oral cavity squamous cell carcinoma. The material sequenced was tumor tissue, taken after nivolumab (anti-PD-1) treatment. The rearrangement joins TRBV5-1 to TRBJ1-1; D is undetermined. In DNA form, the CDR3 reads TGCGCCAGCAGCTTGGCCAATGGTAACACTGAAGCTTTCTTT. Its protein product is CASSLANGNTEAFF. The full variable domain, with the rest looked up from reference TRBV5-1 and TRBJ1-1, is KAGVTQTPRYLIKTRGQQVTLSCSPISGHRSVSWYQQTPGQGLQFLFEYFSETQRNKGNFPGRFSGRQFSNSRSEMNVSTLELGDSALYLCASSLANGNTEAFFGQGTRLTVV.